The 6 T cell receptor beta chains listed next were all sequenced from one sample in a study of cytomegalovirus exposure and HLA in healthy donors. 13 Jbeta primers and 60 Vbeta primers were used for the PCR. The method was immunoSEQ multiplex PCR; TCRdb's version includes in-frame clones alone and lacks a portion of them. The sample consists of 95,000 to 100,000 clones, 65% to 75% of them appearing once. The sequencing input was PBMCs. All receptors come from a woman aged 35 to 49 in good health and CMV-seronegative.

V and J are TRBV5-4 and TRBJ1-1; D is ambiguous. The CDR3 spans 13 residues. Germline CDR1 SGHNT, CDR2 YYREEE (reference sequence). Trimming cost V 4 bases and J 5 bases, with 12 bases left between them. The DNA of the CDR3 is TGTGCCAGCAGCCCTGGGCGTAGGACTGAAGCTTTCTTT. Protein: CASSPGRRTEAFF. The entire variable domain, with the rest obtained from reference TRBV5-4 and TRBJ1-1, is as follows: ETGVTQSPTHLIKTRGQQVTLRCSSQSGHNTVSWYQQALGQGPQFIFQYYREEENGRGNFPPRFSGLQFPNYSSELNVNALELDDSALYLCASSPGRRTEAFFGQGTRLTVV.

This clone showed up just a few times. The rearrangement uses TRBV7-9 and TRBJ2-7; 9 nucleotides align to TRBD1. CDR1 and CDR2 from the germline V gene are SEHNR and FQNEAQ (reference sequence). Trimming took 4 bases from V and 2 from J; bases not matched to a gene: 9. This CDR3 spans 16 amino acids. CDR3 sequence: CASSSPDRGPPYEQYF. The CDR3, as DNA: TGTGCCAGCAGCTCCCCGGACAGGGGACCTCCCTACGAGCAGTACTTC.

The chain uses TRBV2 and TRBJ2-7; TRBD1 matches 9 bases. This CDR3 comprises 13 residues. Germline trimming cut 8 bases from V and 5 bases from J; bases unmatched to any gene: 7. Germline V lookup: CDR1 SNHLY, CDR2 FYNNEI. The CDR3 region is CASRKDRGDEQYF. CDR3 nucleotide sequence: TGTGCCAGCCGAAAGGACAGGGGAGACGAGCAGTACTTC.

The chain joins TRBV11-3 to TRBJ2-5; 7 positions agree with TRBD2. V was clipped by 5 bases and J by 5 bases; unmatched bases: 8. In germline, CDR1 is SGHNT, CDR2 YENEEA. The CDR3 sequence is 14 residues long. The CDR3: CASSAGGSGETQYF. The CDR3 DNA is TGTGCCAGCAGCGCCGGGGGGTCGGGGGAGACCCAGTACTTC.

The V and J genes are TRBV13 and TRBJ2-1, with a weak D call TRBD2 (5 bases). Germline V CDR1 and CDR2: PRHDT, FYEKMQ (reference sequence). The length of the CDR3 is 14 residues. Trimming pared 4 bases from V and 5 bases from J, leaving 12 bases between. The CDR3: CASSSSGVNNEQFF. In DNA, the CDR3 is TGTGCCAGCAGCTCCTCCGGGGTGAACAATGAGCAGTTCTTC. The variable domain in full, with the rest retrieved from reference TRBV13 and TRBJ2-1, is AAGVIQSPRHLIKEKRETATLKCYPIPRHDTVYWYQQGPGQDPQFLISFYEKMQSDKGSIPDRFSAQQFSDYHSELNMSSLELGDSALYFCASSSSGVNNEQFFGPGTRLTVL.

The rearrangement joins TRBV6-6 to TRBJ2-2; maybe TRBD2 (5 bases). Trimming removed 4 bases from V and 4 bases from J, with 7 bases in between. CDR3 length: 13 amino acids. CDR1 is MNHNY and CDR2 is SVGAGI in the germline V gene (reference sequence). The CDR3 loop reads CASSSSLTGELFF. CDR3 DNA sequence: TGTGCCAGCAGTTCTAGCCTCACCGGGGAGCTGTTTTTT.